A single sample gave rise to the 21 T cell receptor beta chains below, sequenced in a study of cytomegalovirus exposure and HLA in healthy donors. Sequenced by immunoSEQ multiplex PCR; TCRdb stores in-frame clones only, minus some. This table holds 300,000 or so clones, over 75% found once. Sequencing input: PBMCs. These receptors were obtained from a man under 40 in good health and CMV-seronegative.

This rearrangement joins TRBV5-1 to TRBJ2-2, with D maybe TRBD1 (5 bases). CDR3 length equals 15 residues. Trimming cost V 4 bases and J 7 bases, with 17 bases left between them. In germline, CDR1 is SGHRS, CDR2 YFSETQ. The CDR3 protein is CASSGSRDLGGELFF. CDR3 DNA: TGCGCCAGCAGCGGTAGCAGGGATTTGGGCGGGGAGCTGTTTTTT.

The table lists this clone with a few counts. The chain joins TRBV5-4 to TRBJ2-7; 9 positions agree with TRBD2. CDR1 and CDR2 (germline): SGHNT, YYREEE (reference sequence). The CDR3 is 16 amino acids. The J segment lost 1 base and the V segment lost 0 bases, leaving 5 bases of the junction unmatched. CDR3 amino acids: CASSLASGVESYEQYF. The DNA for the CDR3 is TGTGCCAGCAGCTTGGCTAGCGGGGTAGAATCCTACGAGCAGTACTTC.

The chain recombines TRBV7-9 with TRBJ2-3; D may be TRBD2 (6 bases). Germline loops: CDR1 SEHNR, CDR2 FQNEAQ (reference sequence). The V end was cut by 10 bases, the J end by 4 bases, with 12 bases between. The CDR3 has 12 residues. Written as DNA, the CDR3 is TGTGCCACGGGACTCAACGCAGATACGCAGTATTTT. This sequence encodes CATGLNADTQYF.

The chain is built from TRBV5-1 and TRBJ2-4; D is possibly TRBD1 (7 bases). V was clipped by 0 bases and J by 2 bases, with 12 bases between them. This CDR3 has 16 residues. The germline CDR1 and CDR2 sequences are SGHRS and YFSETQ. CDR3 residues: CASSLVAGGTKNIQYF. The CDR3 DNA reads TGCGCCAGCAGCTTGGTGGCAGGGGGGACCAAAAACATTCAGTACTTC.

The sample holds a few counts of this clone. This rearrangement joins TRBV5-4 to TRBJ1-6; 8 bases are a match to TRBD1. Per the germline V gene, CDR1 is SGHNT and CDR2 is YYREEE (reference sequence). Trimming at V came to 2 bases and at J to 7 bases, leaving 8 bases not matched to a gene. This CDR3 is 16 amino acids long. In DNA form, the CDR3 reads TGTGCCAGCAGCTTTATGACAGGGGACGGGAATTCACCCCTCCACTTT. Amino acids: CASSFMTGDGNSPLHF.

On this clone: Other nucleotide sequences in the sample specify the same CDR3. This chain uses TRBV5-1 with TRBJ1-1, with no clear D. Trimming stripped 0 bases from V and 8 bases from J, with 8 bases between. Germline lookup yields CDR1 SGHRS and CDR2 YFSETQ. This CDR3 has 12 residues. CDR3 nucleotides: TGCGCCAGCAGCTTGGTGGGAGGAGAAGCTTTCTTT. It yields the protein CASSLVGGEAFF.

The rearrangement uses TRBV4-1 and TRBJ2-7, with 7 bases that match TRBD2. Germline values: CDR1 MGHRA, CDR2 YSYEKL. The CDR3 covers 16 residues. The trim removed 2 bases at V and 3 bases at J, leaving 10 bases unmatched. CDR3 sequence: CASSQYAAGSNYEQYF. The CDR3 nucleotides are TGCGCCAGCAGCCAATACGCAGCGGGGTCTAACTACGAGCAGTACTTC.

The chain links TRBV4-1 to TRBJ2-1, with 10 bases identical to TRBD2. This CDR3 region has 17 residues. With 0 bases clipped from V and 2 bases from J, the junction kept 4 bases outside the gene matches. In germline, CDR1 is MGHRA, CDR2 YSYEKL. In DNA, the CDR3 is TGCGCCAGCAGCCAAGACCCGGGACTAGCGCCCTACAATGAGCAGTTCTTC. The encoded protein is CASSQDPGLAPYNEQFF.

This clone was seen a few times. The CDR3 DNA sequence: TGTGCCAGCAGTCCGGACACCCGAGCTAACTATGGCTACACCTTC. This codes for CASSPDTRANYGYTF. V is TRBV6-5 and J is TRBJ1-2; a weak D match, TRBD1 (5 bases). Germline V CDR1 and CDR2: MNHEY, SVGAGI. The V gene lost 5 bases and the J gene lost 0 bases, with 13 bases spanning the gap. There are 15 residues in the CDR3.

The rearrangement uses TRBV7-6 and TRBJ2-7; TRBD1 matches 9 bases. Germline loops: CDR1 SGHVS, CDR2 FNYEAQ. This CDR3 region has 15 residues. Trimming took 1 base from V and 4 from J; bases not matched to a gene: 5. CDR3 region: CASSLGGQGTYEQYF. CDR3 DNA sequence: TGTGCCAGCAGCTTAGGGGGACAGGGTACATACGAGCAGTACTTC.

The genes are TRBV5-4 and TRBJ2-7; perhaps TRBD2 as D (6 bases). The CDR3 length is 16 residues. The germline V gene has CDR1 SGHNT and CDR2 YYREEE (reference sequence). V was trimmed by 3 bases and J by 2 bases, leaving 18 bases between them. CDR3 residues: CASSSLAGSGPYEQYF. In DNA, the CDR3 is TGTGCCAGCAGCTCGTTGGCGGGGAGTGGCCCCTACGAGCAGTACTTC. The full variable domain, its missing parts supplied by reference TRBV5-4 and TRBJ2-7, is ETGVTQSPTHLIKTRGQQVTLRCSSQSGHNTVSWYQQALGQGPQFIFQYYREEENGRGNFPPRFSGLQFPNYSSELNVNALELDDSALYLCASSSLAGSGPYEQYFGPGTRLTVT.

The rearrangement joins TRBV4-3 to TRBJ2-7, with 7 bases lining up with TRBD1. V was clipped by 0 bases and J by 3 bases; unmatched bases: 8. Germline assignment: CDR1 LGHNA and CDR2 YSLEER. CDR3 length: 16 amino acids. The CDR3 sequence: CASSQDSDRAFYEQYF. As DNA, the CDR3 is TGCGCCAGCAGCCAAGATTCAGACAGGGCCTTCTACGAGCAGTACTTC.

The chain uses TRBV4-2 and TRBJ1-4; 8 positions match TRBD1. V lost 0 bases and J lost 3; bases outside the gene matches: 6. CDR1 and CDR2 from the germline V gene are LGHNA and YNFKEQ. CDR3 size: 17 residues. CDR3 sequence reads: CASSQDQQGGSNEKLFF. The CDR3 nucleotides are TGTGCCAGCAGCCAAGATCAACAGGGGGGTTCTAATGAAAAACTGTTTTTT.

The V and J genes are TRBV6-5 and TRBJ2-1; 8 bases are a match to TRBD2. Germline CDR1 is MNHEY and CDR2 is SVGAGI. This CDR3 has 13 amino acids. The V gene end was trimmed by 6 bases and the J gene end by 8 bases; junction bases not matched to a gene: 6. CDR3 loop: CASRRTSSDEQFF. Written as DNA, the CDR3 is TGTGCCAGCAGACGGACTAGCAGCGATGAGCAGTTCTTC.

This rearrangement joins TRBV7-9 to TRBJ2-5, with TRBD2 as a possible D gene (6 bases). CDR1 and CDR2 from the germline V gene are SEHNR and FQNEAQ (reference sequence). Between the trimmed V and J ends, which lost 8 bases and 4 bases, there was a span of 20 bases. The CDR3 is 15 residues long. DNA for the CDR3: TGTGCCAGCGCAAAGACTGCGGGGTTTGCAGAGACCCAGTACTTC. It encodes CASAKTAGFAETQYF.

The chain couples TRBV5-1 to TRBJ2-1; 10 positions agree with TRBD2. Germline V gene lookup returns CDR1 SGHRS and CDR2 YFSETQ. Germline trimming cut 2 bases from V and 6 bases from J; bases unmatched to any gene: 5. The CDR3 has 15 residues. CDR3 in amino acids: CASSFTSGASNEQFF. The CDR3 DNA reads TGCGCCAGCAGCTTTACTAGCGGGGCAAGCAATGAGCAGTTCTTC.

The chain links TRBV9 to TRBJ2-3; D possibly corresponds to TRBD2 (5 bases). The V end lost 0 bases, the J end lost 6 bases, and 14 bases lay between the germline ends. The germline V gene encodes CDR1 SGDLS and CDR2 YYNGEE. There are 15 residues in the CDR3. The CDR3 DNA is TGTGCCAGCAGCGTAGACCAGCCCGGGATTGATACGCAGTATTTT. Translating gives CASSVDQPGIDTQYF. The full variable domain, with the rest looked up from reference TRBV9 and TRBJ2-3, is DSGVTQTPKHLITATGQRVTLRCSPRSGDLSVYWYQQSLDQGLQFLIQYYNGEERAKGNILERFSAQQFPDLHSELNLSSLELGDSALYFCASSVDQPGIDTQYFGPGTRLTVL.

The chain links TRBV27 to TRBJ2-7; TRBD1 aligns across 8 bases. Losses at the gene ends were 5 bases for V and 7 bases for J; bases not matched to a gene: 16. The CDR3 is made up of 16 amino acids. The germline V gene has CDR1 MNHEY and CDR2 SMNVEV (reference sequence). Here the CDR3 reads CASSLANPGGLGEQYF. The CDR3 region has the DNA TGTGCCAGCAGTCTGGCGAATCCAGGGGGCCTGGGAGAGCAGTACTTC.

The chain has TRBV5-1 and TRBJ2-3; 7 nucleotides line up with TRBD2. CDR3 length equals 15 residues. Germline-derived CDR1 and CDR2 are SGHRS and YFSETQ. J gave up 2 bases and V 3 bases, and 6 bases lay outside the gene matches. CDR3 amino acids: CASSSSGLSTDTQYF. CDR3 DNA sequence: TGCGCCAGCAGCTCCTCGGGACTATCCACAGATACGCAGTATTTT.

Concerning this clone: At one of its ends the junction is not consistent with the germline gene, which may arise from a read error. This chain links TRBV6-1 with TRBJ2-7; a weak D match, TRBD1 (5 bases). CDR3 length equals 14 residues. Germline CDR1 and CDR2: MNHNS and SASEGT. The DNA of the CDR3 is TGTGCCAGCAGTTCTCCGTGGGGCTCCCACGAGCAGTACTTC. Translating gives CASSSPWGSHEQYF.

The V and J genes are TRBV19 and TRBJ1-4; D is ambiguous. The ends were cut back, 6 bases at V and 5 bases at J, with 16 bases in the middle. Germline lookup yields CDR1 LNHDA and CDR2 SQIVND (reference sequence). This CDR3 region has 15 residues. CDR3 amino acids: CASSQVETMNEKLFF. The CDR3 nucleotides read TGTGCCAGTAGCCAAGTGGAGACGATGAATGAAAAACTGTTTTTT.